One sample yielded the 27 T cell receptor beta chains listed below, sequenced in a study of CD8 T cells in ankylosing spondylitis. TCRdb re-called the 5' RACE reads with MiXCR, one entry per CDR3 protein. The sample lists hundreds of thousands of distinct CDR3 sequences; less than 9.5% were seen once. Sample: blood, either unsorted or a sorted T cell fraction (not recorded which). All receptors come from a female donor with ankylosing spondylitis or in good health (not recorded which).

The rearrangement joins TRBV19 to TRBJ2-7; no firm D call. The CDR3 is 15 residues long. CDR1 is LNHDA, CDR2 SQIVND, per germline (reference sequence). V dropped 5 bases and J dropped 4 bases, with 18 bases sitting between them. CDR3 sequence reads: CASSARQVGPYEQYF. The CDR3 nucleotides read TGTGCCAGTAGTGCCCGCCAGGTTGGGCCTTACGAGCAGTACTTC. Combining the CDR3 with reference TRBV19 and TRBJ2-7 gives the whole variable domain DGGITQSPKYLFRKEGQNVTLSCEQNLNHDAMYWYRQDPGQGLRLIYYSQIVNDFQKGDIAEGYSVSREKKESFPLTVTSAQKNPTAFYLCASSARQVGPYEQYFGPGTRLTVT.

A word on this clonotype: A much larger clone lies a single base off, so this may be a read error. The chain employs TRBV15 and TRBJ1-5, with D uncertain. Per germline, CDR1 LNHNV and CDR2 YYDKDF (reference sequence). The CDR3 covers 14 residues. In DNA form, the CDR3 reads TGTACCACCAGCAGTCATTATAGCAATCAGCCCCAGCATTTT. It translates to CTTSSHYSNQPQHF.

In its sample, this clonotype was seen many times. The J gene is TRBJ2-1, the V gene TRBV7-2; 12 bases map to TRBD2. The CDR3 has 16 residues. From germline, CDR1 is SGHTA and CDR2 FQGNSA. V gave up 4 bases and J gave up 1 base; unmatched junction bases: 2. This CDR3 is CASSSGLAGSYNEQFF. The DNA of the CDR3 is TGTGCCAGCAGCTCAGGACTAGCGGGATCCTACAATGAGCAGTTCTTC.

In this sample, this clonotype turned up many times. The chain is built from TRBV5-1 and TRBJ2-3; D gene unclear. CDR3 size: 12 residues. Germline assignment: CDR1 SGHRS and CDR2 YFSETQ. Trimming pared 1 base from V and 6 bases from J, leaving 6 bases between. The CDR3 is CASSLTRDTQYF. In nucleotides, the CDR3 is TGCGCCAGCAGCTTGACTCGCGATACGCAGTATTTT. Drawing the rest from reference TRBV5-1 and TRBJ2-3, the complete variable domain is KAGVTQTPRYLIKTRGQQVTLSCSPISGHRSVSWYQQTPGQGLQFLFEYFSETQRNKGNFPGRFSGRQFSNSRSEMNVSTLELGDSALYLCASSLTRDTQYFGPGTRLTVL.

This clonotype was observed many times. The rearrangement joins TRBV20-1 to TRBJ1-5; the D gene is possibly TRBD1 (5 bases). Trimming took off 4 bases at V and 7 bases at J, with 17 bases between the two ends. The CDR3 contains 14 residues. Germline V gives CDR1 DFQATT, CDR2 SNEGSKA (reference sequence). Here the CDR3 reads CSATRRGARQPQHF. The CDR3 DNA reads TGCAGTGCTACCCGTCGAGGGGCGAGGCAGCCCCAGCATTTT.

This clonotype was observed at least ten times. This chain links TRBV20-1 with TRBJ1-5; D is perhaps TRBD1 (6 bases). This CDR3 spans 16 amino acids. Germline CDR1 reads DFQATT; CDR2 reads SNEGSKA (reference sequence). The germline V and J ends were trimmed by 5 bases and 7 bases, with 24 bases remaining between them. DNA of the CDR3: TGCAGTGCTTCACCTTCCGGGACATTAACCCTCCAGCCCCAGCATTTT. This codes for CSASPSGTLTLQPQHF.

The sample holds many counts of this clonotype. The CDR3 here is CASSQGRNEQFF. The DNA of the CDR3 is TGCGCCAGCAGCCAAGGGCGGAATGAGCAGTTCTTC. The chain combines TRBV4-3 with TRBJ2-1, with D uncertain. The V end lost 1 base, the J end lost 7 bases, and 5 bases lay between the germline ends. The germline V gene encodes CDR1 LGHNA and CDR2 YSLEER. This CDR3 contains 12 residues.

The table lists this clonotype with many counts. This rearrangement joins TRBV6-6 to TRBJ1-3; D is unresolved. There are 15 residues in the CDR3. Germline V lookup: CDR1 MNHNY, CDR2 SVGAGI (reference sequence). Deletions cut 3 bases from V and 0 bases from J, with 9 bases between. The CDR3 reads CASSYHPSSGNTIYF. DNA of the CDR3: TGTGCCAGCAGTTATCACCCTAGCTCTGGAAACACCATATATTTT.

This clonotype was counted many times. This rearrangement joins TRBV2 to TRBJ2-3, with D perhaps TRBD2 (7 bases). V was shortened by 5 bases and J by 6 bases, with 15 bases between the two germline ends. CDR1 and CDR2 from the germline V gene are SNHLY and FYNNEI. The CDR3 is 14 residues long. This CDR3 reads CASSYAAGADTQYF. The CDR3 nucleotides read TGTGCCAGCAGTTACGCGGCGGGGGCGGATACGCAGTATTTT.

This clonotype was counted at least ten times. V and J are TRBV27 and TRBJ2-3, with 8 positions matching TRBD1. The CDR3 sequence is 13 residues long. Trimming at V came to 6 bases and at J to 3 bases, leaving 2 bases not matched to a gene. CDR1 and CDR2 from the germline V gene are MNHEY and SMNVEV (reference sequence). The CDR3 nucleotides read TGTGCCAGCAGCCGGACAGGGACAGATACGCAGTATTTT. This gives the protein CASSRTGTDTQYF.

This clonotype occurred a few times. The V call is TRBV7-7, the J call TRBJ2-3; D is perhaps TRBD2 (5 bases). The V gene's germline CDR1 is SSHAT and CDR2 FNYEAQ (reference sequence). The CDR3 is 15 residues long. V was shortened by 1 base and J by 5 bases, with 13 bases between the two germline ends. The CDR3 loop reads CASSLGIGKGDTQYF. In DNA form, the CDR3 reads TGTGCCAGCAGCTTAGGAATCGGGAAGGGAGATACGCAGTATTTT.

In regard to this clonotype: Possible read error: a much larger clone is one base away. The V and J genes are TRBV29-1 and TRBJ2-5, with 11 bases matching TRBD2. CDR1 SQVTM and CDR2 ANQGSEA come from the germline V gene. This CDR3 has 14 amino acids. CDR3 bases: TGCAGCGTTGCCAGACTAGCGGGGCAAGAGGCCCAGTACTTC. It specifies CSVARLAGQEAQYF. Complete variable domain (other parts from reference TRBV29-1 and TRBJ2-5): SAVISQKPSRDICQRGTSLTIQCQVDSQVTMMFWYRQQPGQSLTLIATANQGSEATYESGFVIDKFPISRPNLTFSTLTVSNMSPEDSSIYLCSVARLAGQEAQYFGPGTRLLVL.

Here the CDR3 DNA reads TGTGCCAGCAGCTTAGGGGGGCCGGGACAGGGCATTGGAGGGTTTCACAATGAGCAGTTCTTC. Its protein is CASSLGGPGQGIGGFHNEQFF. This rearrangement joins TRBV11-2 to TRBJ2-1, with 9 bases aligning to TRBD1. The ends lost 1 base at V and 5 bases at J; junction bases unmatched: 21. The CDR3 has 21 residues. Germline V gene sequence: CDR1 SGHAT, CDR2 FQNNGV.

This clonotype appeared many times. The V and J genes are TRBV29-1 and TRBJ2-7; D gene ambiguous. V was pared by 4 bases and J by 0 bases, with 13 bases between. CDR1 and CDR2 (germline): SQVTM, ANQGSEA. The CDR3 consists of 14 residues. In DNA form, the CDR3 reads TGCAGCGTTGCGATGGGGTCGTACTCCTACGAGCAGTACTTC. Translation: CSVAMGSYSYEQYF.

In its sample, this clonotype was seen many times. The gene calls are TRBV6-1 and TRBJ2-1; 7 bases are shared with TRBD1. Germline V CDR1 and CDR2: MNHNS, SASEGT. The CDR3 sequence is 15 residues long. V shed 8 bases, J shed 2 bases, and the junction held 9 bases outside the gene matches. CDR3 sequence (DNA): TGTGCCAGCTTTGAAAGGGGGACAGCCTACAATGAGCAGTTCTTC. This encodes CASFERGTAYNEQFF.

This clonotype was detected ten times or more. Here the CDR3 DNA reads TGTGCCAGCAGTTTGGGCGTTAGGGACACTGAAGCTTTCTTT. Translating gives CASSLGVRDTEAFF. The J gene is TRBJ1-1, the V gene TRBV12-3 or TRBV12-4; D remains ambiguous. This CDR3 has 14 residues. The ends were cut back, 3 bases at V and 3 bases at J, with 11 bases in the middle.

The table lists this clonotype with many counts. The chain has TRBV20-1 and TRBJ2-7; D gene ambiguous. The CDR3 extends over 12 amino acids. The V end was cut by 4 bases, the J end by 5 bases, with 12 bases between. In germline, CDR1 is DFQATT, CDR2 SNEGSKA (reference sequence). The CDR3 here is CSATQARNEQYF. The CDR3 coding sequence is TGCAGTGCTACTCAAGCGAGGAACGAGCAGTACTTC.

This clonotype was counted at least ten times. CDR3 coding DNA: TGTGCCAGCAGTGAATATCAGAGTCAGCCCCAGCATTTT. Its translation is CASSEYQSQPQHF. The chain links TRBV6-1 to TRBJ1-5; no clear D. The V end lost 2 bases, the J end lost 6 bases, and 8 bases lay between the germline ends. CDR1 and CDR2 from the germline V gene are MNHNS and SASEGT. This CDR3 contains 13 residues.

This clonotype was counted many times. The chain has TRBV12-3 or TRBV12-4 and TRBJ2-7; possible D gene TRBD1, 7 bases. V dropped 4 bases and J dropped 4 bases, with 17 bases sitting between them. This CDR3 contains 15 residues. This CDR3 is CASSSPPQGGYEQYF. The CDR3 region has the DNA TGTGCCAGCAGTTCGCCCCCCCAGGGGGGATACGAGCAGTACTTC.

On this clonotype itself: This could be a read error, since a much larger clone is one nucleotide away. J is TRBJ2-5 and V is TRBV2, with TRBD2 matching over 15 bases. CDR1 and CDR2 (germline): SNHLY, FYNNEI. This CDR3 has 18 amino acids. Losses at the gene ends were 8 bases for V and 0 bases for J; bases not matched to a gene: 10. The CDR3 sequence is CASCRPGLAGGYQETQYF. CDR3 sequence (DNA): TGTGCCAGCTGTCGTCCGGGACTAGCGGGAGGTTACCAAGAGACCCAGTACTTC.

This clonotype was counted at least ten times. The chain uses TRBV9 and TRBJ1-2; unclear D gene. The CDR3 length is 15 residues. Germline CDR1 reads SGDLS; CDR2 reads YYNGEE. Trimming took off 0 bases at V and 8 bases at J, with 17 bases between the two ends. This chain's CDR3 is CASSVAGGSYVGYTF. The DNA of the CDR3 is TGTGCCAGCAGCGTAGCCGGAGGGTCTTATGTGGGCTACACCTTC.

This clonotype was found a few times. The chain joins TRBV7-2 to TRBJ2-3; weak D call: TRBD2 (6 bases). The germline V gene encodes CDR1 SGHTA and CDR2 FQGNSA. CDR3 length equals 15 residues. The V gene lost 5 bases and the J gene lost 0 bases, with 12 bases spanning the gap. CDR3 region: CASSGSGTSTDTQYF. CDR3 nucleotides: TGTGCCAGCAGCGGTAGCGGCACTAGCACAGATACGCAGTATTTT.

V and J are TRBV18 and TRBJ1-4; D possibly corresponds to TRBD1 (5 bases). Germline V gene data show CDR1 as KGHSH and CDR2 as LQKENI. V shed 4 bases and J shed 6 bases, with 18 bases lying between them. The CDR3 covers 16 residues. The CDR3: CASSRGVGAEDEKLFF. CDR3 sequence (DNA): TGTGCCAGCTCACGGGGGGTTGGCGCCGAGGATGAAAAACTGTTTTTT.

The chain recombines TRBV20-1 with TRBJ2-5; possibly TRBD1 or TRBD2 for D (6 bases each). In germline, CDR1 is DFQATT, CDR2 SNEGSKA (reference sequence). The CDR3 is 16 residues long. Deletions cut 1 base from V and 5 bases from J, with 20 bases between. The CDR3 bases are TGCAGTGCTAGAGTTGTCGTCGGGGGCGCAAAGGAGACCCAGTACTTC. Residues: CSARVVVGGAKETQYF.

CDR3 region: CASRMSGIGSGANVLTF. CDR3 DNA sequence: TGTGCCAGCAGAATGTCAGGGATCGGCTCTGGGGCCAACGTCCTGACTTTC. The genes are TRBV12-3 or TRBV12-4 and TRBJ2-6, with TRBD1 as a possible D gene (5 bases). This CDR3 region has 17 residues. V gave up 6 bases and J gave up 0 bases, with 15 bases separating them.

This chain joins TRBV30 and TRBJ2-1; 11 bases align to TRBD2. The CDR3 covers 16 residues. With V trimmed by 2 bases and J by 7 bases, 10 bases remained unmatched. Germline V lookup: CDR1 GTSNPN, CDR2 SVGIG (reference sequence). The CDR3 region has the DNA TGTGCCTGGAGTCCACAACTAGCGGGAGTTCGAAATGAGCAGTTCTTC. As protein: CAWSPQLAGVRNEQFF.

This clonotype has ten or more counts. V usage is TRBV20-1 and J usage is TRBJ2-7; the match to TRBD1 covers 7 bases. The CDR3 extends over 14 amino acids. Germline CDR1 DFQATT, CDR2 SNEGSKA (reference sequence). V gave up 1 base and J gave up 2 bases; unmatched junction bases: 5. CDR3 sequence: CSARGDSPTYEQYF. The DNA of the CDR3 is TGCAGTGCTAGAGGGGACAGTCCCACCTACGAGCAGTACTTC.